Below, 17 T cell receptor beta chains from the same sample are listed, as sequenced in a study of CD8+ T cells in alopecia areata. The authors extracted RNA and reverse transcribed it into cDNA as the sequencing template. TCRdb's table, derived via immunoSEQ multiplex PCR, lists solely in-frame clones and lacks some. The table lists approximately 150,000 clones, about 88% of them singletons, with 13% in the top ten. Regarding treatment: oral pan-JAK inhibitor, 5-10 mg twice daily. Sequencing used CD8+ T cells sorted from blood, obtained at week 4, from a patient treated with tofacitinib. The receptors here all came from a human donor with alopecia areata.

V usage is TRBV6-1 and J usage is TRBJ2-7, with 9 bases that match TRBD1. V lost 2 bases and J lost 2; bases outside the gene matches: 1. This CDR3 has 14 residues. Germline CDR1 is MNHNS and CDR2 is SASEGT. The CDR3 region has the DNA TGTGCCAGCAGTGAATGGGACAGGGCCTACGAGCAGTACTTC. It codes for CASSEWDRAYEQYF.

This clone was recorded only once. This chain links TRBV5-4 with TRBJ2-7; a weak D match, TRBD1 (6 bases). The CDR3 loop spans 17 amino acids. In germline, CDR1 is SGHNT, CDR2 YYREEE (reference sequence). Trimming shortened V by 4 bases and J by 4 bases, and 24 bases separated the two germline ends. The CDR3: CASSASGTTLSGYEQYF. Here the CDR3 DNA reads TGTGCCAGCAGCGCATCCGGGACAACACTGAGTGGGTACGAGCAGTACTTC. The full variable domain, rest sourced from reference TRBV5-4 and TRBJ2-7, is ETGVTQSPTHLIKTRGQQVTLRCSSQSGHNTVSWYQQALGQGPQFIFQYYREEENGRGNFPPRFSGLQFPNYSSELNVNALELDDSALYLCASSASGTTLSGYEQYFGPGTRLTVT.

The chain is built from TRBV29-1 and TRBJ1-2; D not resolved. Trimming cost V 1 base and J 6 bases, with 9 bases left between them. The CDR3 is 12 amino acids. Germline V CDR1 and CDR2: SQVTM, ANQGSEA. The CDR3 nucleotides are TGCAGCGTTGAAGGCCGGTTACATGGCTACACCTTC. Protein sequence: CSVEGRLHGYTF.

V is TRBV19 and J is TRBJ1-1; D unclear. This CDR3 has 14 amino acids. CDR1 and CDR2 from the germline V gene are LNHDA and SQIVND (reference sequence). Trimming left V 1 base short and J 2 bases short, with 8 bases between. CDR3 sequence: CASSIGPANTEAFF. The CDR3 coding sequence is TGTGCCAGTAGTATAGGGCCCGCTAACACTGAAGCTTTCTTT.

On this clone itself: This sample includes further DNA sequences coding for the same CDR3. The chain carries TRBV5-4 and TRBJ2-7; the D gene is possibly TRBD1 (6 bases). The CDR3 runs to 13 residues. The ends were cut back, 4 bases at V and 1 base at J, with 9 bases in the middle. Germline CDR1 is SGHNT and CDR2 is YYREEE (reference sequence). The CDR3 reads CASSLGQSYEQYF. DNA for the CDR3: TGTGCCAGCAGCCTTGGACAGTCCTACGAGCAGTACTTC.

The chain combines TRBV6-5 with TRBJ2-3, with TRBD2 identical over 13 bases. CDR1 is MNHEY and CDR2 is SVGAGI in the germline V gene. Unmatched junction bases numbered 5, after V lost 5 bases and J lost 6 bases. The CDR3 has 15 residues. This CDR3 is CASSQGLAGSDTQYF. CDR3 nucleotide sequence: TGTGCCAGCAGTCAGGGACTAGCGGGGTCGGATACGCAGTATTTT.

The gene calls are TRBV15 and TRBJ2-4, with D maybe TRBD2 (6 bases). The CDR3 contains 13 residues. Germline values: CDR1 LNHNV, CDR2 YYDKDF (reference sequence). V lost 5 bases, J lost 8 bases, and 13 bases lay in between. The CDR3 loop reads CATSVRGKDIQYF. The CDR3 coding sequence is TGTGCCACCAGCGTTCGGGGGAAGGACATTCAGTACTTC.

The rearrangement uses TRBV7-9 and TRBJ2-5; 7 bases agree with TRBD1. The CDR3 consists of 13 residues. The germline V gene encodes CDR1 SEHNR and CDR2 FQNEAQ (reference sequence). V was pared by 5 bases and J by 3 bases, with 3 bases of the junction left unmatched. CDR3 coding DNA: TGTGCCAGCAGCACCACAGGGGAAGAGACCCAGTACTTC. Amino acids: CASSTTGEETQYF.

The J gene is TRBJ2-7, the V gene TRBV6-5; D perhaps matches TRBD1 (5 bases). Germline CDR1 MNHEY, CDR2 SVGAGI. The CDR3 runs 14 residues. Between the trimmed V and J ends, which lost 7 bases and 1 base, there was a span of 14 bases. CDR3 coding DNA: TGTGCCAGCAACAAATTACAGGATTCCTACGAGCAGTACTTC. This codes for CASNKLQDSYEQYF.

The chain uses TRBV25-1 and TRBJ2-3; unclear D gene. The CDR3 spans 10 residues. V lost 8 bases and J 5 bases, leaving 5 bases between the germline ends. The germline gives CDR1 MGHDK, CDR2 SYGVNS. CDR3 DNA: TGTGCCAGCGGTTTAGATACGCAGTATTTT. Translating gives CASGLDTQYF. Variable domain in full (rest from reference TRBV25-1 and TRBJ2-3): EADIYQTPRYLVIGTGKKITLECSQTMGHDKMYWYQQDPGMELHLIHYSYGVNSTEKGDLSSESTVSRIRTEHFPLTLESARPSHTSQYLCASGLDTQYFGPGTRLTVL.

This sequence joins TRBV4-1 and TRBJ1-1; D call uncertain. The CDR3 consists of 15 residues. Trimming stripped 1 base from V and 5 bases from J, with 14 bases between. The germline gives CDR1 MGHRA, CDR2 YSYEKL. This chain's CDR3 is CASSQGGGPRTEAFF. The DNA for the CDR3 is TGCGCCAGCAGCCAAGGAGGTGGGCCTCGGACTGAAGCTTTCTTT.

CDR3 in amino acids: CASSSRLAGNYEQYF. In DNA, the CDR3 is TGTGCCAGCAGCTCCAGACTGGCGGGAAACTACGAGCAGTACTTC. V usage is TRBV13 and J usage is TRBJ2-7; perhaps TRBD2 as D (6 bases). V was trimmed by 4 bases and J by 3 bases, leaving 16 bases between them. This CDR3 contains 15 residues. Germline V gene lookup returns CDR1 PRHDT and CDR2 FYEKMQ (reference sequence).

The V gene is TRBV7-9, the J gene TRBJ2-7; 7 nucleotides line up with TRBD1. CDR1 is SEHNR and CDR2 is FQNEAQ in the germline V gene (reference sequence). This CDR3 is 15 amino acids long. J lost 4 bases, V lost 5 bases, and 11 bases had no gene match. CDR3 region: CASSRFRDSEYEQYF. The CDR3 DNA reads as TGTGCCAGCAGCCGCTTCCGGGACAGCGAGTACGAGCAGTACTTC.

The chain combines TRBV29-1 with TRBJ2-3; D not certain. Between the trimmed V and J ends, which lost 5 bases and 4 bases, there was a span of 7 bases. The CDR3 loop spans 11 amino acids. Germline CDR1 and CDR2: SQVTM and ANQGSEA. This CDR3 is CSVRSPDTQYF. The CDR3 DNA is TGCAGCGTTCGCAGCCCAGATACGCAGTATTTT.

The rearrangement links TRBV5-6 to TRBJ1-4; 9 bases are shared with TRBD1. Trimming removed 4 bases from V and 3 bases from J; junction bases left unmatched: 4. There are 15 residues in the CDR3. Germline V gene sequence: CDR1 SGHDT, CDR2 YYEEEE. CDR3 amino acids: CASSTGQGPNEKLFF. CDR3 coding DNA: TGTGCCAGCAGCACCGGACAGGGGCCTAATGAAAAACTGTTTTTT.

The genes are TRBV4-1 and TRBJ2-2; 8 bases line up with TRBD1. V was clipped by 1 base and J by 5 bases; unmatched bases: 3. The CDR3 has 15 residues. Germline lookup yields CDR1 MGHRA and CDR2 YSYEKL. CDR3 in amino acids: CASSQGTGITGELFF. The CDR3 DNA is TGCGCCAGCAGCCAAGGGACAGGGATTACCGGGGAGCTGTTTTTT.

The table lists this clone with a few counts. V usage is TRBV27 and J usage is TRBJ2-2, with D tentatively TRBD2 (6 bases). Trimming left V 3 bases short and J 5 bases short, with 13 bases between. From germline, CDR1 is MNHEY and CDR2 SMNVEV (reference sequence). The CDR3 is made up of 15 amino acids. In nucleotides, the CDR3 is TGTGCCAGCAGTTTGGAGGGTGTGAGGACCGGGGAGCTGTTTTTT. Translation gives CASSLEGVRTGELFF.